These 22 T cell receptor beta chains were all obtained from the same sample, sequenced in a study of cytomegalovirus exposure and HLA in healthy donors. Generated by immunoSEQ multiplex PCR, the TCRdb table keeps only in-frame clones and is missing some. The sample yields 130,000 or so clones, 70% to 90% seen once. Sequencing used PBMCs. These receptors originate from a young woman in good health and CMV-seronegative.

This rearrangement joins TRBV27 to TRBJ1-5; D is perhaps TRBD1 (6 bases). The V and J ends lost 2 bases and 0 bases respectively, with 20 bases between them. The CDR3 sequence is 19 residues long. Germline loops: CDR1 MNHEY, CDR2 SMNVEV (reference sequence). CDR3 in amino acids: CASSLKRTVHHYSNQPQHF. In nucleotides, the CDR3 is TGTGCCAGCAGTTTAAAGAGGACAGTCCATCACTATAGCAATCAGCCCCAGCATTTT.

The gene calls are TRBV28 and TRBJ1-5, with D possibly being TRBD1 (5 bases). V was clipped by 5 bases and J by 0 bases, with 17 bases between them. The CDR3 covers 17 residues. Germline CDR1 is MDHEN and CDR2 is SYDVKM. The CDR3 coding sequence is TGTGCCAGCAGTCCAGGAGGGGAGTGGAATAGCAATCAGCCCCAGCATTTT. It is translated as CASSPGGEWNSNQPQHF.

The chain carries TRBV9 and TRBJ1-5, with TRBD1 identical over 9 bases. The V gene's germline CDR1 is SGDLS and CDR2 YYNGEE. Trimming removed 3 bases from V and 7 bases from J; junction bases left unmatched: 5. The CDR3 covers 14 residues. CDR3 in DNA: TGTGCCAGCAGCGCAACAGGGGGCCGACAGCCCCAGCATTTT. The encoded protein is CASSATGGRQPQHF.

Here the CDR3 DNA reads TGTGCCAGCAGGCAAACCGGGACAGGGCAGTTCTTC. This translates into CASRQTGTGQFF. The chain is built from TRBV28 and TRBJ2-1, with 8 bases that match TRBD1. V lost 6 bases and J lost 12; bases outside the gene matches: 7. The CDR3 runs 12 residues. Germline V lookup: CDR1 MDHEN, CDR2 SYDVKM. Supplemented by reference TRBV28 and TRBJ2-1, the full variable domain reads DVKVTQSSRYLVKRTGEKVFLECVQDMDHENMFWYRQDPGLGLRLIYFSYDVKMKEKGDIPEGYSVSREKKERFSLILESASTNQTSMYLCASRQTGTGQFFGPGTRLTVL.

The rearrangement uses TRBV29-1 and TRBJ1-2; tentative D call: TRBD1 (5 bases). The CDR3 is 15 residues long. Germline V lookup: CDR1 SQVTM, CDR2 ANQGSEA. The V and J ends lost 4 bases and 6 bases respectively, with 21 bases between them. The CDR3 here is CSVALIGGGRNGYTF. CDR3 in DNA: TGCAGCGTTGCTTTGATCGGGGGGGGAAGAAATGGCTACACCTTC.

Only a few counts were recorded for this clone. The rearrangement links TRBV5-1 to TRBJ1-1; unclear D gene. CDR1 is SGHRS and CDR2 is YFSETQ in the germline V gene. Trimming removed 0 bases at V and 6 bases at J, with 9 bases between. CDR3 size: 13 residues. The CDR3 DNA reads TGCGCCAGCAGCTTGGCGGGGTCCCCTGAAGCTTTCTTT. Residues: CASSLAGSPEAFF.

CDR3 DNA sequence: TGTGCCAGCAGCTTTCAGGGGGCCCTAAGCACAGATACGCAGTATTTT. Translation: CASSFQGALSTDTQYF. V is TRBV7-2 and J is TRBJ2-3; TRBD1 matches 8 bases. V shed 3 bases, J shed 0 bases, and the junction held 5 bases outside the gene matches. Germline assignment: CDR1 SGHTA and CDR2 FQGNSA. The CDR3 contains 16 residues. The full variable domain, completed using reference TRBV7-2 and TRBJ2-3, is GAGVSQSPSNKVTEKGKDVELRCDPISGHTALYWYRQSLGQGLEFLIYFQGNSAPDKSGLPSDRFSAERTGGSVSTLTIQRTQQEDSAVYLCASSFQGALSTDTQYFGPGTRLTVL.

The genes are TRBV11-3 and TRBJ2-7, with D unclear. This CDR3 has 13 residues. Germline V gene lookup returns CDR1 SGHNT and CDR2 YENEEA. Between the trimmed V and J ends, which lost 3 bases and 5 bases, there was a span of 11 bases. CDR3 in DNA: TGTGCCAGCAGCTTGGCCCTAGAACACGAGCAGTACTTC. It translates to CASSLALEHEQYF.

V and J are TRBV25-1 and TRBJ1-5, with a tentative D call TRBD1 (6 bases). This CDR3 is 13 amino acids long. CDR1 and CDR2 from the germline V gene are MGHDK and SYGVNS. Trimming stripped 5 bases from V and 7 bases from J, with 12 bases between. Here the CDR3 DNA reads TGTGCCAGCAGTTCAGGGGTCGGGCAGCCCCAGCATTTT. Its protein product is CASSSGVGQPQHF.

The chain is built from TRBV4-3 and TRBJ2-3; D unresolved. Trimming took 0 bases from V and 5 from J, leaving 9 bases between them. CDR3 size: 14 residues. Germline values: CDR1 LGHNA, CDR2 YSLEER. The CDR3 bases are TGCGCCAGCAGCCAAGATCCGGGTGGAGATACGCAGTATTTT. This encodes CASSQDPGGDTQYF.

In its sample, this clone was seen once. The rearrangement uses TRBV30 and TRBJ2-1; TRBD2 might be the D (7 bases). V was pared by 4 bases and J by 2 bases, with 24 bases between. The CDR3 totals 18 residues. Germline CDR1 reads GTSNPN; CDR2 reads SVGIG (reference sequence). CDR3 sequence: CAWILEGRGGRAYNEQFF. In DNA form, the CDR3 reads TGTGCCTGGATCCTAGAGGGTAGGGGGGGCCGCGCCTACAATGAGCAGTTCTTC.

The chain recombines TRBV4-2 with TRBJ1-5; D is perhaps TRBD1 (5 bases). The V gene's germline CDR1 is LGHNA and CDR2 YNFKEQ. The V end was cut by 1 base, the J end by 7 bases, with 8 bases between. The CDR3 sequence is 13 residues long. Here the CDR3 DNA reads TGTGCCAGCAGCCAAGCGCGGGGGCAGCCCCAGCATTTT. As protein: CASSQARGQPQHF.

This clone turned up a few times. The chain is built from TRBV25-1 and TRBJ1-2; D uncertain. This CDR3 is 11 amino acids long. Trimming removed 7 bases at V and 1 base at J, with 4 bases between. From germline, CDR1 is MGHDK and CDR2 SYGVNS. For the CDR3, the DNA is TGTGCCAGCACCAGTAACTATGGCTACACCTTC. Translation: CASTSNYGYTF.

This clone was counted once. V usage is TRBV6-5 and J usage is TRBJ1-1, with 7 nucleotides matching TRBD1. The J segment lost 0 bases and the V segment lost 5 bases, leaving 6 bases of the junction unmatched. The V gene's germline CDR1 is MNHEY and CDR2 SVGAGI. The CDR3 has 15 amino acids. The CDR3 reads CASSPRGQMNTEAFF. The DNA of the CDR3 is TGTGCCAGCAGTCCCCGGGGACAGATGAACACTGAAGCTTTCTTT.

The chain is built from TRBV6-5 and TRBJ2-7; 9 bases are shared with TRBD2. CDR1 is MNHEY, CDR2 SVGAGI, per germline. The CDR3 runs to 13 residues. After removal of 7 bases from V and 9 bases from J, the junction contained 10 bases not matched to a gene. CDR3 in DNA: TGTGCCAGCAACAAGCGGCGGGAGGGGTGGCAGTACTTC. This sequence encodes CASNKRREGWQYF.

The V call is TRBV9, the J call TRBJ2-2, with 11 bases identical to TRBD2. This CDR3 region has 20 residues. Losses at the gene ends were 2 bases for V and 0 bases for J; bases not matched to a gene: 12. Germline CDR1 reads SGDLS; CDR2 reads YYNGEE. CDR3 amino acids: CASSVPQPGLAEANTGELFF. The CDR3 nucleotides read TGTGCCAGCAGCGTCCCACAACCGGGACTAGCGGAGGCGAACACCGGGGAGCTGTTTTTT.

V usage is TRBV5-1 and J usage is TRBJ2-2, with 7 bases aligning to TRBD2. Germline assignment: CDR1 SGHRS and CDR2 YFSETQ. With V trimmed by 4 bases and J by 6 bases, 3 bases remained unmatched. There are 13 residues in the CDR3. The DNA for the CDR3 is TGCGCCAGCAGCAGCCGGGAGGCCGGGGAGCTGTTTTTT. Translating it yields CASSSREAGELFF.

V usage is TRBV6-6 and J usage is TRBJ2-7; TRBD2 aligns across 7 bases. The length of the CDR3 is 16 residues. Germline V gene sequence: CDR1 MNHNY, CDR2 SVGAGI (reference sequence). Germline trimming cut 0 bases from V and 0 bases from J; bases unmatched to any gene: 5. The CDR3 region has the DNA TGTGCCAGCAGTTACTCGGGGCAGCGGGACTCCTACGAGCAGTACTTC. Protein product: CASSYSGQRDSYEQYF.

The chain uses TRBV13 and TRBJ1-1, with D possibly matching TRBD1 (5 bases). CDR1 and CDR2 from the germline V gene are PRHDT and FYEKMQ (reference sequence). This CDR3 region has 16 residues. The ends were cut back, 4 bases at V and 0 bases at J, with 15 bases in the middle. The CDR3 coding sequence is TGTGCCAGCAGCTCCGATCCAACAGGACTGAACACTGAAGCTTTCTTT. Its translation is CASSSDPTGLNTEAFF.

The chain couples TRBV10-3 to TRBJ2-1, with 7 bases matching TRBD1. Germline CDR1 and CDR2: ENHRY and SYGVKD. The CDR3 loop spans 13 amino acids. The V gene end was trimmed by 6 bases and the J gene end by 8 bases; junction bases not matched to a gene: 7. CDR3 amino acids: CAIRGQLPDEQFF. The CDR3 bases are TGTGCCATCAGGGGACAGCTGCCCGATGAGCAGTTCTTC.

The chain employs TRBV10-2 and TRBJ2-3; 9 bases line up with TRBD2. Germline V gene sequence: CDR1 WSHSY, CDR2 SAAADI. The V and J ends lost 5 bases and 1 base, in that order; junction bases with no gene match: 1. This CDR3 comprises 14 residues. CDR3 sequence (DNA): TGCGCCAGCAGTAGGACTAGCGGCACAGATACGCAGTATTTT. This gives the protein CASSRTSGTDTQYF.

V is TRBV28 and J is TRBJ2-1, with 9 bases aligning to TRBD1. The CDR3 sequence is 19 residues long. From germline, CDR1 is MDHEN and CDR2 SYDVKM. Trimming removed 9 bases from V and 3 bases from J; junction bases left unmatched: 21. The CDR3 is CASPPRQGDPRPDYNEQFF. DNA of the CDR3: TGTGCCAGTCCGCCCCGACAGGGGGACCCCCGCCCCGACTACAATGAGCAGTTCTTC.